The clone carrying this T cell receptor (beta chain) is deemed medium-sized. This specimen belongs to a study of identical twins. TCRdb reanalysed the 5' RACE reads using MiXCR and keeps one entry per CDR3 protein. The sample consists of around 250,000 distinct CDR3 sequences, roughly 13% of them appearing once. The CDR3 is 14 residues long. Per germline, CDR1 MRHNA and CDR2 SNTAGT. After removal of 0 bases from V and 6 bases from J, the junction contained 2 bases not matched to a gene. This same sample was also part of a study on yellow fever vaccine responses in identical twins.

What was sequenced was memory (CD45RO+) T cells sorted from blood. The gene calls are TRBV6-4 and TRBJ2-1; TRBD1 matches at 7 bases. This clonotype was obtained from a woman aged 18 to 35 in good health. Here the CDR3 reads CASSDSSGGNEQFF. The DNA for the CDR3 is TGTGCCAGCAGTGACTCTTCAGGGGGCAATGAGCAGTTCTTC.